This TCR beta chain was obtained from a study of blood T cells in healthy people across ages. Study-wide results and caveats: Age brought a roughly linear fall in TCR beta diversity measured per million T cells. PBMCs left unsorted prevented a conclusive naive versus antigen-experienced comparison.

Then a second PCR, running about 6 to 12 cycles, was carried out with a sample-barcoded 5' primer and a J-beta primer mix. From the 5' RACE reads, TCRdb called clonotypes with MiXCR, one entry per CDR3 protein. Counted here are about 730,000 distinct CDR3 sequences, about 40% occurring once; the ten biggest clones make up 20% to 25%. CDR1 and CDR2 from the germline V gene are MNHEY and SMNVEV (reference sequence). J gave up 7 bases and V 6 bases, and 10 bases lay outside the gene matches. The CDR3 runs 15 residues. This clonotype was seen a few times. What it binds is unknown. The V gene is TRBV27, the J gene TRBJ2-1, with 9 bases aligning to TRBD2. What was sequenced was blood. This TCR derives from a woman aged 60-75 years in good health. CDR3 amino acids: CASSQRSGGRNEQFF. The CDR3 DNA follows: TGTGCCAGCAGCCAGCGTAGCGGGGGAAGGAATGAGCAGTTCTTC.